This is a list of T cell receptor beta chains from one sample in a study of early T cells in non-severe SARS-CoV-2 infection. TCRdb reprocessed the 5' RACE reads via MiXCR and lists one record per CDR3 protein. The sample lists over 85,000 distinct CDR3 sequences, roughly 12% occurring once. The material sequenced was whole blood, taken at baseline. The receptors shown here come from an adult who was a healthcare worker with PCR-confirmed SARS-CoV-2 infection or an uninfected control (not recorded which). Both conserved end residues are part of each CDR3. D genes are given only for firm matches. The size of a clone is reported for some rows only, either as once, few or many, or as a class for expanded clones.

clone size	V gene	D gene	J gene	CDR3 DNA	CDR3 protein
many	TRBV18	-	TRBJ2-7	TGTGCCAGCTCACCGGAGAACTCCTACGAGCAGTACTTC	CASSPENSYEQYF
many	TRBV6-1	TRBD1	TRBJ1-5	TGTGCCAGCAGGACAGGGGGGCAGCCCCAGCATTTT	CASRTGGQPQHF
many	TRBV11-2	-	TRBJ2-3	TGTGCCAGCAGCTTCACTCGCACAGATACGCAGTATTTT	CASSFTRTDTQYF
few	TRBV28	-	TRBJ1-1	TGTGCCAGCAGTTTACCAGGGGAGATGAACACTGAAGCTTTCTTT	CASSLPGEMNTEAFF
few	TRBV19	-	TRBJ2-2	TGTGCCAGTAGTCCCCGGGGTTATACGAACACCGGGGAGCTGTTTTTT	CASSPRGYTNTGELFF
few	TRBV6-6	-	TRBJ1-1	TGTGCCAGCAGTTCCGACGGGTACACTGAAGCTTTCTTT	CASSSDGYTEAFF
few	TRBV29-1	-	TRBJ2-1	TGCAGCGTTGCCGAAGCTTTGGACCCGCGGAATGAGCAGTTCTTC	CSVAEALDPRNEQFF
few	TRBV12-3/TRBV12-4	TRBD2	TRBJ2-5	TGTGCCAGCACCTGGACTAGCTTGAAAGAGACCCAGTACTTC	CASTWTSLKETQYF
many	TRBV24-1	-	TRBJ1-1	TGTGCCACCAGTGACATTGGGATGAACACTGAAGCTTTCTTT	CATSDIGMNTEAFF
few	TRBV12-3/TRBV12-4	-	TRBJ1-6	TGTGCCAGCAGTTTCACCCAGGATTCACCCCTCCACTTT	CASSFTQDSPLHF
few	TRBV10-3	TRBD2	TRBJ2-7	TGTGCCATCAGTGAACCCGGGACTAGCGGGAGGGCCGGGAACGAGCAGTACTTC	CAISEPGTSGRAGNEQYF
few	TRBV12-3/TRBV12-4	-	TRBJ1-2	TGTGCCAGCACCCCAGGCTACAGGGTCCCCTATGGCTACACCTTC	CASTPGYRVPYGYTF
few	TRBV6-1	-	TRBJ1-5	TGTGCCATTTCCGCGGGTAGTCGCAATCAGCCCCAGCATTTT	CAISAGSRNQPQHF
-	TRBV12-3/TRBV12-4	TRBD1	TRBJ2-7	TGTGCCAGCAGGCCCGGGACAGGGAAGTTATACGAGCAGTACTTC	CASRPGTGKLYEQYF
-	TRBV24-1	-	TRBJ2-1	TGTGCCACCACTCCGGGGAGGGGGGCACTAGATGAGCAGTTCTTC	CATTPGRGALDEQFF
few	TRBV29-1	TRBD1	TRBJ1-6	TGCAGCGTTCAGGGGGCGAATTCACCCCTCCACTTT	CSVQGANSPLHF
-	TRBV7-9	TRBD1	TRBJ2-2	TGTGCCAGCAGCTCCGGACAGGGTTGGAACACCGGGGAGCTGTTTTTT	CASSSGQGWNTGELFF
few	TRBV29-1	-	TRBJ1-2	TGCAGCGTTGCGACGGACTTCTATGGCTACACCTTC	CSVATDFYGYTF
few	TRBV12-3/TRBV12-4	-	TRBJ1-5	TGTGCCAGCAATGGCCAGGGAGGCAATCAGCCCCAGCATTTT	CASNGQGGNQPQHF
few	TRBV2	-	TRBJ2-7	TGTGCCAGCAGTGAACACAGCTTTTCCTACGAGCAGTACTTC	CASSEHSFSYEQYF